Following are 4 T cell receptor beta chains from one sample sequenced in a study of somatic mutations in cytotoxic T cells in rheumatoid arthritis. The repertoire was sequenced with immunoSEQ multiplex PCR; TCRdb's copy has only in-frame clones and lacks some. Seen here are 12,000 or so clones, 80% to 85% observed once, and the top ten hold approximately 15%. The sample consisted of CD8+ T cells sorted from blood. These receptors all come from a woman between 55 and 75 years old in good health.

This clone was recorded once. The V call is TRBV12-1, the J call TRBJ2-1; TRBD2, the table's D call, lacks a check against the DNA. TRBV12-1 is labeled a pseudogene. The CDR3 has 15 residues. This chain's CDR3 is CASSPLGFSYNEQFF. The CDR3 bases are TGTGCCAGCAGCCCTCTAGGATTCTCCTACAATGAGCAGTTCTTC.

This clone was detected once. The chain has TRBV6-6 and TRBJ1-1; D gene ambiguous. CDR3 length: 13 residues. Trimming left V 0 bases short and J 1 base short, with 3 bases between. Germline V lookup: CDR1 MNHNY, CDR2 SVGAGI (reference sequence). CDR3 sequence (DNA): TGTGCCAGCAGTTACTCCCAGAACACTGAAGCTTTCTTT. Its translation: CASSYSQNTEAFF.

This chain links TRBV5-1 with TRBJ2-5; the match to TRBD1 covers 12 bases. The CDR3 length is 16 residues. The J segment lost 1 base and the V segment lost 0 bases, leaving 1 base of the junction unmatched. Germline V gene lookup returns CDR1 SGHRS and CDR2 YFSETQ. CDR3 sequence: CASSLAGQGAQETQYF. CDR3 bases: TGCGCCAGCAGCTTGGCGGGACAGGGGGCCCAAGAGACCCAGTACTTC.

The CDR3 DNA follows: TGTGCCAGCAGTCGGGACAGCTCCTCTGGAAACACCATATATTTT. It is translated as CASSRDSSSGNTIYF. The chain recombines TRBV2 with TRBJ1-3, with TRBD1 identical over 7 bases. The CDR3 extends over 15 amino acids. The V segment lost 5 bases and the J segment 0 bases; nucleotides outside the gene matches: 4. Germline CDR1 and CDR2: SNHLY and FYNNEI.